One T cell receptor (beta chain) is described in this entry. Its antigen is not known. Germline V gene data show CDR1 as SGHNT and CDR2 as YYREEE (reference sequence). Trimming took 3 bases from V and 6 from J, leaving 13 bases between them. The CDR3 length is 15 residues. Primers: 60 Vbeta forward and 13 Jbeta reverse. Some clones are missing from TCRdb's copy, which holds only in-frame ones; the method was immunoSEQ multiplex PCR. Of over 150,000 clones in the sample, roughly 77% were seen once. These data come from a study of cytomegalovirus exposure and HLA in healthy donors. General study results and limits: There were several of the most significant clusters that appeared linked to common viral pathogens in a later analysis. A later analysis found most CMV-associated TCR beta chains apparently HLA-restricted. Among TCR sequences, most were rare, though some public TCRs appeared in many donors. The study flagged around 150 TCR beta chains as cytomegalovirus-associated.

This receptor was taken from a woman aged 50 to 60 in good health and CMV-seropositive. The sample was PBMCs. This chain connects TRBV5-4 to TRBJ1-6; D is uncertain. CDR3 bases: TGTGCCAGCAGCTATTTTTCAGAGGGTAATTCACCCCTCCACTTT. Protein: CASSYFSEGNSPLHF.